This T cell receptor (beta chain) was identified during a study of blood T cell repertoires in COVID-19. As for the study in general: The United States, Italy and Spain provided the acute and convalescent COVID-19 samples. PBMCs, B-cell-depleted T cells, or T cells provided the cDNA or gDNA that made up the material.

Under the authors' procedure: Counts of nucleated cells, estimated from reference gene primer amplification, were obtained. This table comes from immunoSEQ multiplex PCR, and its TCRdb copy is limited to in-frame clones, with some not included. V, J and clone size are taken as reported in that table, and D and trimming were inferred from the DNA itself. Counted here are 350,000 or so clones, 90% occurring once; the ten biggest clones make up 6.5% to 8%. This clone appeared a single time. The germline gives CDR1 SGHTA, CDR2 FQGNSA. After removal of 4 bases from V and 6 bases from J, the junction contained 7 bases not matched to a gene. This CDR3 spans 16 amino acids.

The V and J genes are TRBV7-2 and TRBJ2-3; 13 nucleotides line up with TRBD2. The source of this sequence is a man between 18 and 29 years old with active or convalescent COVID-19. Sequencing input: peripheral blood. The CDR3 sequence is CASSYPTSGGRDTQYF. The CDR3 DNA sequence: TGTGCCAGCAGCTATCCGACTAGCGGGGGGAGGGATACGCAGTATTTT. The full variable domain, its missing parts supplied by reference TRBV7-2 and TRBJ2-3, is GAGVSQSPSNKVTEKGKDVELRCDPISGHTALYWYRQSLGQGLEFLIYFQGNSAPDKSGLPSDRFSAERTGGSVSTLTIQRTQQEDSAVYLCASSYPTSGGRDTQYFGPGTRLTVL.